This record covers a single T cell receptor beta chain. Its antigen is unidentified. The data were taken from a study of cytomegalovirus exposure and HLA in healthy donors. Study observations and caveats: The study listed approximately 160 cytomegalovirus-associated TCR beta chains. As confirmed in vitro, a few CMV-associated chains were specific for CMV antigens. Rare sequences made up most TCRs, while some public TCRs were found in many donors. With high specificity and sensitivity, the classifier reportedly diagnosed cytomegalovirus status.

Trimming took 1 base from V and 1 from J, leaving 13 bases between them. Looked up from germline, CDR1 is LNHNV and CDR2 is YYDKDF (reference sequence). The CDR3 is made up of 16 amino acids. Some clones are missing from TCRdb's copy, which holds only in-frame ones; the method was immunoSEQ multiplex PCR. This sample has over 150,000 clones; approximately 86% occur once, and the top ten carry around 22%. The sequence was obtained from a man aged 18 to 29 in good health and CMV-seropositive. The V and J genes are TRBV15 and TRBJ1-1; a possible D gene is TRBD1 (5 bases). Specimen: PBMCs. In DNA form, the CDR3 reads TGTGCCACCAGCAGAGGTCGGGGGGAAGGGAACACTGAAGCTTTCTTT. Its protein product is CATSRGRGEGNTEAFF.